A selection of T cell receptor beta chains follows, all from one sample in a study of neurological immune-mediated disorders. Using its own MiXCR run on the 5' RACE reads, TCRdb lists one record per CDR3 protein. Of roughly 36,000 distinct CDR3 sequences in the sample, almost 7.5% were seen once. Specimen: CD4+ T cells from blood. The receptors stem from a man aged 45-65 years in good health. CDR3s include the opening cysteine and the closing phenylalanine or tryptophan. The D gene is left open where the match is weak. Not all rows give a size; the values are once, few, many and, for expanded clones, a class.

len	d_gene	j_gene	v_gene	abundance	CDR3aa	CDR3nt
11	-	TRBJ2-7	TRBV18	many	CASSPNYEQYF	TGTGCCAGCTCACCAAACTACGAGCAGTACTTC
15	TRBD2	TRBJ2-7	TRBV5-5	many	CASSLASGRTYEQYF	TGTGCCAGCAGCTTGGCTAGCGGGAGGACCTACGAGCAGTACTTC
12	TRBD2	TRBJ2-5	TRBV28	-	CASPPGGETQYF	TGTGCCAGCCCCCCGGGGGGGGAGACCCAGTACTTC
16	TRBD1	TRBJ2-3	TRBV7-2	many	CASSFPGTGTTDTQYF	TGTGCCAGCAGCTTCCCCGGGACAGGAACCACAGATACGCAGTATTTT
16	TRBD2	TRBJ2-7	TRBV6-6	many	CASRRAGTSGHYEQYF	TGTGCCAGCAGGAGGGCCGGGACTAGCGGGCACTACGAGCAGTACTTC
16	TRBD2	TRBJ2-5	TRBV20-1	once	CSAIPGLAVYQETQYF	TGCAGTGCTATACCGGGACTAGCGGTGTACCAAGAGACCCAGTACTTC
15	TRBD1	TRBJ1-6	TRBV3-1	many	CASSSSAGGSSPLHF	TGTGCCAGCAGCTCCAGCGCAGGGGGCTCTTCACCCCTCCACTTT
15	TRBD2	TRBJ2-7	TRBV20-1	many	CSARRWVLAGVEQYF	TGCAGTGCTAGACGCTGGGTTTTAGCGGGAGTCGAGCAGTACTTC
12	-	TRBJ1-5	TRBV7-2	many	CASSFGNQPQHF	TGTGCCAGCAGCTTTGGCAATCAGCCCCAGCATTTT
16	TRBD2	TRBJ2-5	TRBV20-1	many	CSARPLAGGGRETQYF	TGCAGTGCTAGACCTCTAGCGGGAGGCGGACGCGAGACCCAGTACTTC
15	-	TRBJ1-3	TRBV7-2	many	CASSPGGISGNTIYF	TGTGCCAGCAGCCCGGGAGGGATTTCTGGAAACACCATATATTTT
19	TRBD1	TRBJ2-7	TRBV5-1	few	CASSSSGTGGNSYPYEQYF	TGCGCCAGCAGCTCGTCTGGGACAGGGGGTAATTCTTACCCCTACGAGCAGTACTTC
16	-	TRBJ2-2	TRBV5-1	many	CASSLGRWERTGELFF	TGCGCCAGCAGCTTGGGTCGGTGGGAGCGCACCGGGGAGCTGTTTTTT
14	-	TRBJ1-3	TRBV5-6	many	CASSFGISGNTIYF	TGTGCCAGCAGCTTTGGGATCTCTGGAAACACCATATATTTT
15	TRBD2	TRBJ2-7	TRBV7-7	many	CASSLQTGGLDEQYF	TGTGCCAGCAGCTTACAGACGGGAGGGCTGGACGAGCAGTACTTC
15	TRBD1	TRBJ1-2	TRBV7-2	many	CASSLDRGDIYGYTF	TGTGCCAGCAGCCTGGACAGGGGGGACATCTATGGCTACACCTTC
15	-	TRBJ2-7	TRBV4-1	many	CASSQVVRGLREQYF	TGCGCCAGCAGCCAAGTTGTCAGGGGACTGAGGGAGCAGTACTTC
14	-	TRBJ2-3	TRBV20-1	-	CSAVRGPSTDTQYF	TGCAGTGCTGTAAGGGGACCAAGCACAGATACGCAGTATTTT
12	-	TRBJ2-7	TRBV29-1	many	CSVDAGGSEQYF	TGCAGCGTTGACGCAGGGGGGTCCGAGCAGTACTTC
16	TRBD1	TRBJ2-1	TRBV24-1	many	CATSERTGGVRNEQFF	TGTGCCACCAGTGAAAGGACAGGGGGCGTACGCAATGAGCAGTTCTTC
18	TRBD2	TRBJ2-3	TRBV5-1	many	CASSLAGRLADYGDTQYF	TGCGCCAGCAGCTTGGCCGGGCGTCTAGCGGATTACGGAGATACGCAGTATTTT
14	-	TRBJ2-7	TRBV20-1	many	CSARGVTSLGEQYF	TGCAGTGCTAGGGGCGTCACCTCCCTCGGCGAGCAGTACTTC
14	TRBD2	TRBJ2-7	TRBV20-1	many	CSARDAGRIYEQYF	TGCAGTGCTAGGGACGCCGGGAGGATCTACGAGCAGTACTTC
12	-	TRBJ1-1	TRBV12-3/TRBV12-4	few	CDSSPPLGRAFF	TGTGACAGCAGTCCCCCGCTGGGGCGAGCTTTCTTC
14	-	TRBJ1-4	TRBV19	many	CASSPTRLNEKLFF	TGTGCCAGTAGCCCGACACGCCTTAATGAAAAACTGTTTTTT
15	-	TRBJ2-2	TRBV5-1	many	CASSLSRRGTGELFF	TGCGCCAGCAGCTTGAGTCGTCGGGGGACCGGGGAGCTGTTTTTT
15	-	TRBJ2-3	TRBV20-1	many	CSASRGAGHTDTQYF	TGCAGTGCCTCGAGGGGAGCGGGACACACAGATACGCAGTATTTT
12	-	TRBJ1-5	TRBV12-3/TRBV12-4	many	CASSSVGQPQHF	TGTGCCAGCAGCTCAGTAGGTCAGCCCCAGCATTTT
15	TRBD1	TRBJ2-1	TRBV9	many	CASSVAQGAMHEQFF	TGTGCCAGCAGCGTAGCGCAGGGGGCAATGCATGAGCAGTTCTTC
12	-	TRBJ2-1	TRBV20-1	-	CSALTLDNEQFF	TGCAGTGCTCTGACTCTAGACAATGAGCAGTTCTTC
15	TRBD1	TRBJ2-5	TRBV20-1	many	CSARDPQGAGETQYF	TGCAGTGCTAGAGACCCACAGGGGGCTGGAGAGACCCAGTACTTC
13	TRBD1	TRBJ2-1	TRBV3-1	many	CASSPDRVAEQFF	TGTGCCAGCAGCCCAGACAGGGTCGCCGAGCAGTTCTTC
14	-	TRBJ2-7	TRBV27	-	CASSSTGSAREQYF	TGTGCCAGCAGTTCGACGGGGAGCGCACGCGAGCAGTACTTC
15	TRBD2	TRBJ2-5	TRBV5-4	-	CASRPAGGPAETQYF	TGTGCCAGCAGACCTGCGGGAGGGCCGGCAGAGACCCAGTACTTC
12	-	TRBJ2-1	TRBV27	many	CASSILGNEQFF	TGTGCCAGCAGTATACTAGGGAATGAGCAGTTCTTC
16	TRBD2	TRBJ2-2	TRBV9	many	CASSVEGLASTGELFF	TGTGCCAGCAGCGTAGAAGGACTAGCAAGCACCGGGGAGCTGTTTTTT